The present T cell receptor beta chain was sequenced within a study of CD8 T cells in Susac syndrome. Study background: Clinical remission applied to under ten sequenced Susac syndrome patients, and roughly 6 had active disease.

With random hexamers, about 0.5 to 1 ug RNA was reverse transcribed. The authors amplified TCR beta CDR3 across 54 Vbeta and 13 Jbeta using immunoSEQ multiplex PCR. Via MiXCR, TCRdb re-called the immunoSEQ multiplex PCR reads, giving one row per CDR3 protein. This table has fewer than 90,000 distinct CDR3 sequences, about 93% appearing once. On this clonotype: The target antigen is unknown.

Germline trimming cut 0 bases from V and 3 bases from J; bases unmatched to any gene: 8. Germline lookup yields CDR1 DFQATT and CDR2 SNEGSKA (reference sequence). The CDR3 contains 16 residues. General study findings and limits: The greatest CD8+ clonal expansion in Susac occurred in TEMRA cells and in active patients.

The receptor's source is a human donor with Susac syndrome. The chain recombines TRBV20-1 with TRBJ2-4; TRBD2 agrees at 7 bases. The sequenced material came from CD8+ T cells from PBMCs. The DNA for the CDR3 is TGCAGTGCTAGAGACCCCGACGGGGAGGGCAAAAACATTCAGTACTTC. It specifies CSARDPDGEGKNIQYF.